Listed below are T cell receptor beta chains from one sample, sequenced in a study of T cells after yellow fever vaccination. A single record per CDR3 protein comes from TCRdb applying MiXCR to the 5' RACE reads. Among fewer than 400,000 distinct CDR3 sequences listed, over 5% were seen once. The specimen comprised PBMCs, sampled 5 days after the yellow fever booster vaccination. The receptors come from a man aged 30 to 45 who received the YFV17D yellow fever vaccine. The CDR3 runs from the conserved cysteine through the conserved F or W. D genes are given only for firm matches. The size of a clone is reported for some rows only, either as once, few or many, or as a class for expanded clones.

DNA: TGTGCCAGCAGCTCACCGACCGGGACAGGGGGCTTTGGGGCCAACGTCCTGACTTTC
CDR3: CASSSPTGTGGFGANVLTF
V: TRBV11-2
J: TRBJ2-6
size: -
D: TRBD1

DNA: TGTGCCAGCAGTCAATTCCAGGGAGGTAACGAGCAGTACTTC
CDR3: CASSQFQGGNEQYF
V: TRBV6-1
J: TRBJ2-7
size: -
D: -

DNA: TGTGCCACCAGCGCCCCCAATGAGCGGGACATTGTAAGTGAGCAGTTCTTC
CDR3: CATSAPNERDIVSEQFF
V: TRBV15
J: TRBJ2-1
size: many
D: -

DNA: TGCGCCAGCAGCATCTCAGGGGAGGTGGGCACTGAAGCTTTCTTT
CDR3: CASSISGEVGTEAFF
V: TRBV5-1
J: TRBJ1-1
size: -
D: -

DNA: TGTGCCAGCTGGGACGCCAAAAACACCGGGGAGCTGTTTTTT
CDR3: CASWDAKNTGELFF
V: TRBV21-1
J: TRBJ2-2
size: -
D: -

DNA: TGTGCCTGGAGTCGGGGCGGGGGGATCTACGAGCAGTACTTC
CDR3: CAWSRGGGIYEQYF
V: TRBV30
J: TRBJ2-7
size: many
D: TRBD2

DNA: TGCGCCAGCAGCTCGTCAGGGGGCAGTGAAGCTTTCTTT
CDR3: CASSSSGGSEAFF
V: TRBV5-1
J: TRBJ1-1
size: few
D: TRBD1

DNA: TGTGCCAGCAGCTTAGCGGCCGGCAGGGGCCATCAGCCCCAGCATTTT
CDR3: CASSLAAGRGHQPQHF
V: TRBV7-9
J: TRBJ1-5
size: few
D: -

DNA: TGCAGTGCTAGTTCGGGTGGCCCCATGGATACGCAGTATTTT
CDR3: CSASSGGPMDTQYF
V: TRBV20-1
J: TRBJ2-3
size: few
D: -

DNA: TGTGCCTGGAGCCGGGACATTGGGCTGGGGGAGCAGTACTTC
CDR3: CAWSRDIGLGEQYF
V: TRBV30
J: TRBJ2-7
size: many
D: -

DNA: TGTGCCAGTAGTATGACGCAGACCGTCAATCAGCCCCAGCATTTT
CDR3: CASSMTQTVNQPQHF
V: TRBV19
J: TRBJ1-5
size: few
D: -

DNA: TGCGCCAGCAGCTTGGACCTAACAGGGGGATCCTACAATGAGCAGTTCTTC
CDR3: CASSLDLTGGSYNEQFF
V: TRBV5-1
J: TRBJ2-1
size: many
D: TRBD1

DNA: TGCGCCAGCAGCTTCGAAGCGGGGGGGGCTCTTGAGCAGTTCTTC
CDR3: CASSFEAGGALEQFF
V: TRBV5-1
J: TRBJ2-1
size: many
D: TRBD2